Listed here is a single T cell receptor beta chain. Its target is unknown. The sample comes from a study of human T cells and chemical hapten exposure. Study outcomes and limitations: DPC sensitization produced no change in TCRs with frequency above 1 in 1000.

This sample's time point: patch test 2, 6 weeks after DPC sensitization. Noted treatment: therapeutic diphenylcyclopropenone sensitization with weekly scalp DPC. Unique molecular identifiers were attached to individual cDNA molecules within the library. TCRdb passed the RACE reads through MiXCR, listing each CDR3 protein once. Of around 360,000 distinct CDR3 sequences listed, more than 5% were seen once; the top ten hold about 5.6%. This CDR3 spans 19 amino acids. Trimming took 0 bases from V and 2 from J, leaving 17 bases between them. Germline lookup yields CDR1 MGHRA and CDR2 YSYEKL. The J gene is TRBJ2-6, the V gene TRBV4-1; a possible D gene is TRBD1 (6 bases). Here the sequenced sample was whole blood, taken in connection with sensitization to the hapten diphenylcyclopropenone (DPC). The receptor was derived from a woman under 30 with alopecia areata. Some clones in this sample may be carry-over from other donors' samples. The CDR3 nucleotides read TGCGCCAGCAGCCAAGACGAGCGACAGGTGAAAGCTGGGGCCAACGTCCTGACTTTC. This gives the protein CASSQDERQVKAGANVLTF.